These T cell receptor beta chains were read from a single sample in a study of T cells in Graves' hyperthyroidism and ophthalmopathy. A single record per CDR3 protein comes from TCRdb applying MiXCR to the multiplex PCR reads. This table holds 250,000 to 300,000 distinct CDR3 sequences, more than 12% found once. Sequencing was done on a sample of blood. The receptors were sampled from a woman in her thirties or forties with Graves' hyperthyroidism that later progressed to Graves' ophthalmopathy. Each CDR3 is given with its conserved first and last residue. Fields, in order: CDR3 DNA, CDR3 protein, J gene, V gene, clone size, D gene. The D gene is left open where the match is weak. Only some rows state a clone size, as once, few, many or a class for expanded clones.

TGTGCCAGCCGGCGAAAGGGGTTCTCTGAAGCTTTCTTT | CASRRKGFSEAFF | TRBJ1-1 | TRBV5-6 | - | -
TGCGCCAGCAGCACGGGACACTCAGATACGCAGTATTTT | CASSTGHSDTQYF | TRBJ2-3 | TRBV5-1 | many | -
TGTGCCAGCAGTGTCCTCCGGGAACCCTACAATGAGCAGTTCTTC | CASSVLREPYNEQFF | TRBJ2-1 | TRBV2 | many | -
TGCAGTGCTAGGGATAGTCGGGAGGGTGCGGACGAGCAGTACTTC | CSARDSREGADEQYF | TRBJ2-7 | TRBV20-1 | - | TRBD2
TGTGCCAGCAGATCACCTCGTAGAGGCACCTCTAGTGAAAAACTGTTTTTT | CASRSPRRGTSSEKLFF | TRBJ1-4 | TRBV2 | many | -
TGTGCCAGTAGTATTTACAGGGTATGGGATACGCAGTATTTT | CASSIYRVWDTQYF | TRBJ2-3 | TRBV19 | few | -
TGTGCCAGCAGCCCCAAATGGGGGGGGGAGCTGTTTTTT | CASSPKWGGELFF | TRBJ2-2 | TRBV12-3/TRBV12-4 | many | -
TGCGCCAGCAGCCAAGAAACCCCGGGAGGGCCAAATGAAAAACTGTTTTTT | CASSQETPGGPNEKLFF | TRBJ1-4 | TRBV4-1 | few | -
TGTGCCTGGAGTAAGCGCCGGATTAATGAAAAACTGTTTTTT | CAWSKRRINEKLFF | TRBJ1-4 | TRBV30 | many | -
TGTGCCATCAGTGAGCCGGGACTAGCCAGCGGTCATGAGCAGTTCTTC | CAISEPGLASGHEQFF | TRBJ2-1 | TRBV10-3 | many | TRBD2
TGCAGCGTTGAAGATCCGGTGGAGGGGGAAAAACTGTTTTTT | CSVEDPVEGEKLFF | TRBJ1-4 | TRBV29-1 | many | -
TGTGCCAGCAGCTCCAAGACAGGGTTTTTAGAGACCCAGTACTTC | CASSSKTGFLETQYF | TRBJ2-5 | TRBV9 | many | TRBD1
TGTGCCAGCAGCCAAGATCCAATGGACAGGCTTAAAAACATTCAGTACTTC | CASSQDPMDRLKNIQYF | TRBJ2-4 | TRBV4-2 | - | TRBD1
TGTGCCAGCGTGGGGACTAGCGTTACAGATACGCAGTATTTT | CASVGTSVTDTQYF | TRBJ2-3 | TRBV2 | - | TRBD2
TGTGCCTGGAGCCCGGGACAGGGGGTTACACCCCTCCACTTT | CAWSPGQGVTPLHF | TRBJ1-6 | TRBV30 | - | TRBD1
TGCGCCAGCAGCTTGGCCGGGCCTTCGAACACCGGGGAGCTGTTTTTT | CASSLAGPSNTGELFF | TRBJ2-2 | TRBV5-1 | many | -
TGTGCCAGCAGTTCACTACGACGGTCTCATGGCTACACCTTC | CASSSLRRSHGYTF | TRBJ1-2 | TRBV28 | - | -
TGTGCCTGGTCGCCCGGGACAGCTCCTAGCACAGATACGCAGTATTTT | CAWSPGTAPSTDTQYF | TRBJ2-3 | TRBV30 | many | TRBD1
TGTGCCAGCAGCCCCCGTCGGGACAGGGGGATTAGCGAGCAGTACTTC | CASSPRRDRGISEQYF | TRBJ2-7 | TRBV5-5 | few | TRBD1
TGCGCCAGCAGCTTGGAACTAGCGGGAACCGGGGAGCTGTTTTTT | CASSLELAGTGELFF | TRBJ2-2 | TRBV5-1 | many | TRBD2
TGTGCCGGATCAGGGACAACTAATGAAAAACTGTTTTTT | CAGSGTTNEKLFF | TRBJ1-4 | TRBV2 | many | -
TGTGCCACCAGTGACAGCGCCGGGCGTGGGGAGCTGTTTTTT | CATSDSAGRGELFF | TRBJ2-2 | TRBV24-1 | many | -
TGTGCCAGCAGTGAAGGTCGGGGGAGCAATGAGCAGTTCTTC | CASSEGRGSNEQFF | TRBJ2-1 | TRBV2 | many | -
TGTGCCAGCAGCCCCAGGGACAGCTATAATTCACCCCTCCACTTT | CASSPRDSYNSPLHF | TRBJ1-6 | TRBV11-2 | many | TRBD1
TGTGCCATCAGTACGGGCCCCGCGGGAAGAGATACGCAGTATTTT | CAISTGPAGRDTQYF | TRBJ2-3 | TRBV10-3 | many | -
TGCAGTGGCCCGGGACTAGTCGGGGATGAGCAGTTCTTC | CSGPGLVGDEQFF | TRBJ2-1 | TRBV20-1 | few | TRBD2
TGTGTCAGCAGTTTAAGAGGGGTAGGCTACACCTTC | CVSSLRGVGYTF | TRBJ1-2 | TRBV12-3/TRBV12-4 | few | -
TGTGCCTGGAGTCAGCGGAACACAGATACGCAGTATTTT | CAWSQRNTDTQYF | TRBJ2-3 | TRBV30 | many | -
TGCAGTGCTAGAGATTACGGGGGTAAGGGCACTGAAGCTTTCTTT | CSARDYGGKGTEAFF | TRBJ1-1 | TRBV20-1 | many | -
TGCGCCAGCAGCTGGGACAACCCAACCTACAATGAGCAGTTCTTC | CASSWDNPTYNEQFF | TRBJ2-1 | TRBV5-1 | many | -
TGTGCCAGCAGCTCGATGACAGGGACTTACACAGATACGCAGTATTTT | CASSSMTGTYTDTQYF | TRBJ2-3 | TRBV7-3 | many | -
TGTGCCAGCAGCTTATCGTTACTAGCGGGAATCGATGAGCAGTTCTTC | CASSLSLLAGIDEQFF | TRBJ2-1 | TRBV11-2 | many | TRBD2
TGTGCCAGCAGGGTGGAATCGAACACTGAAGCTTTCTTT | CASRVESNTEAFF | TRBJ1-1 | TRBV12-3/TRBV12-4 | - | -
TGTGCCATCAGTGAAAGCGGGAGGGCAAAAAATGAGCAGTTCTTC | CAISESGRAKNEQFF | TRBJ2-1 | TRBV10-3 | many | TRBD2
TGCGCCAGCAGGTCTTTACCAATACTGAACACTGAAGCTTTCTTT | CASRSLPILNTEAFF | TRBJ1-1 | TRBV4-1 | many | -
TGCAGTGCTAGCTTACTTAATGAAAAACTGTTTTTT | CSASLLNEKLFF | TRBJ1-4 | TRBV20-1 | few | -
TGTGCCAGCAGCATACAGGGGAACAATCAGCCCCAGCATTTT | CASSIQGNNQPQHF | TRBJ1-5 | TRBV27 | many | TRBD1
TGTGCCAGCAGTTACTGGACAGACGGGAACACTGAAGCTTTCTTT | CASSYWTDGNTEAFF | TRBJ1-1 | TRBV6-5 | many | -
TGTGCCAGCAGTTTATGGTATGATCCGGCTAGCGGACCTACAAACTACGAGCAGTACTTC | CASSLWYDPASGPTNYEQYF | TRBJ2-7 | TRBV27 | - | TRBD2
TGTGCCAGCAGCCCTTTAAGGGGCACCTACGAGCAGTACTTC | CASSPLRGTYEQYF | TRBJ2-7 | TRBV7-9 | - | -
TGTGCCAGCAGTTCGGGACCCAGTTACCGGGCTTTCTTT | CASSSGPSYRAFF | TRBJ1-1 | TRBV12-3/TRBV12-4 | many | -
TGTGCCAGCAGCCCTCTTGGGACTAGCGGGAGTAGGAATGAGCAGTTCTTC | CASSPLGTSGSRNEQFF | TRBJ2-1 | TRBV11-1 | many | TRBD2
TGTGCCAGTAGTACGGGGAAACGATCTAATCAGCCCCAGCATTTT | CASSTGKRSNQPQHF | TRBJ1-5 | TRBV19 | many | -
TGTGCCAGCAGACTGAAGGAGAGGCTAGCGGGAGCAGATACGCAGTATTTT | CASRLKERLAGADTQYF | TRBJ2-3 | TRBV5-5 | many | TRBD2